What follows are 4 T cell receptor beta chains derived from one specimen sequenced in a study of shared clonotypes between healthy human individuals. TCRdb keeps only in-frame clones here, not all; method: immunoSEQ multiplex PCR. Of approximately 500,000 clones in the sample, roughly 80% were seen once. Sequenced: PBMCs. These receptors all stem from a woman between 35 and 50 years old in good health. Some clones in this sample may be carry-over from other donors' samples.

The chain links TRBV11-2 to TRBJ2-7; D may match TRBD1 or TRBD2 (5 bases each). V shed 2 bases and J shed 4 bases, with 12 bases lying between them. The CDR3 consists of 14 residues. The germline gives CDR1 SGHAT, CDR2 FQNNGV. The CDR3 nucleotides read TGTGCCAGCAGCTTATCGGACGGGGCGTACGAGCAGTACTTC. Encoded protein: CASSLSDGAYEQYF.

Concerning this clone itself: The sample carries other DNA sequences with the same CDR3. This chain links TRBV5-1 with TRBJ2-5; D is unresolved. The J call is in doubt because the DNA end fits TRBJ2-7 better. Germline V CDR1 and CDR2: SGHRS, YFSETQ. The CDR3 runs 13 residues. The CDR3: CASSLEQNYEQYF. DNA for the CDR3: TGCGCCAGCAGCTTGGAACAGAACTACGAGCAGTACTTC.

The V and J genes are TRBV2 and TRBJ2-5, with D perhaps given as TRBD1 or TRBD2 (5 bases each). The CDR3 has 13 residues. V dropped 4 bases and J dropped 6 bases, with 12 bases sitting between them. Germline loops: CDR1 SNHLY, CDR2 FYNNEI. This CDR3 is CASSGTGAKTQYF. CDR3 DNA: TGTGCCAGCAGTGGGACCGGGGCGAAGACCCAGTACTTC.

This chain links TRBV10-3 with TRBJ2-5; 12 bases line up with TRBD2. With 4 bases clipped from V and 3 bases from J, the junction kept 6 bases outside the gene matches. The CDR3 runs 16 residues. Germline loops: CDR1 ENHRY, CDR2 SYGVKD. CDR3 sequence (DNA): TGTGCCATCAGTGTCCGACTAGCGGGAGTAAAAGAGACCCAGTACTTC. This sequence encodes CAISVRLAGVKETQYF.